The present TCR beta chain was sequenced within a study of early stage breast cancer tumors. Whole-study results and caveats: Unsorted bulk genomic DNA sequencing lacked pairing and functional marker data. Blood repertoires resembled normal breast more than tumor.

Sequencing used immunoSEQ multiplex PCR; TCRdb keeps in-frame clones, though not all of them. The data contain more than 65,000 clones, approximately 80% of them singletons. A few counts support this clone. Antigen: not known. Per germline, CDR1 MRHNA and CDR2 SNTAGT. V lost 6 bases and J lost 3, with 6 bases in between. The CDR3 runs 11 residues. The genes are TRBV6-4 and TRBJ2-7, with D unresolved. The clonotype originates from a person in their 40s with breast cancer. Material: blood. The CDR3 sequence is CASSVNYEQYF. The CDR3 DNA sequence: TGTGCCAGCAGCGTTAACTACGAGCAGTACTTC.